A selection of T cell receptor beta chains follows, all from one sample in a study of T cells in Graves' hyperthyroidism and ophthalmopathy. TCRdb re-called the multiplex PCR reads through MiXCR, storing one row per CDR3 protein. The data hold roughly 640,000 distinct CDR3 sequences, with about 16% observed a single time. What was sequenced was blood. The receptors come from a woman in her thirties or forties with Graves' ophthalmopathy. CDR3s include the opening cysteine and the closing phenylalanine or tryptophan. A D gene is named only where the DNA matches it firmly. Size is omitted from some rows. Given values are once, few, many or a class for expanded clones.

j_call d_call clone_size v_call cdr3_aa cdr3_nt
TRBJ2-7 - many TRBV3-1 CASSQTAVEREQYF TGTGCCAGCAGCCAAACGGCGGTGGAGCGCGAGCAGTACTTC
TRBJ2-5 TRBD2 many TRBV6-5 CASSYSPAGGGKTQYF TGTGCCAGCAGTTACTCTCCAGCGGGGGGAGGAAAGACCCAGTACTTC
TRBJ1-2 - - TRBV6-1 CASRPRNQGLYGYTF TGTGCCAGCAGGCCCAGGAATCAGGGCCTCTATGGCTACACCTTC
TRBJ2-7 - many TRBV6-1 CASSEAAGPYEQYF TGTGCCAGCAGTGAAGCGGCAGGGCCCTACGAGCAGTACTTC
TRBJ2-2 - few TRBV20-1 CSARKPQSGELFF TGCAGTGCTAGAAAGCCACAATCCGGGGAGCTGTTTTTT
TRBJ2-3 - few TRBV7-3 CASSSNFGRAQYF TGTGCCAGCAGCTCCAACTTCGGGCGGGCGCAGTATTTT
TRBJ2-7 TRBD2 few TRBV5-1 CASSLGLAAFFTSREQYF TGCGCCAGCAGCTTGGGACTAGCGGCCTTTTTTACCTCTCGGGAGCAGTACTTC
TRBJ2-5 TRBD2 many TRBV12-3/TRBV12-4 CASSQSGGTLETQYF TGTGCCAGCAGTCAGAGCGGGGGGACGTTAGAGACCCAGTACTTC
TRBJ2-1 - - TRBV24-1 CATSDSSQLDSYNEQFF TGTGCCACCAGTGACTCTTCTCAACTAGACTCCTACAATGAGCAGTTCTTC
TRBJ2-3 TRBD2 many TRBV20-1 CSARDRFGLAPDTQYF TGCAGTGCTAGAGATAGGTTTGGACTAGCGCCAGATACGCAGTATTTT
TRBJ2-2 TRBD2 - TRBV7-2 CASSPTSGGSTGELFF TGTGCCAGCAGCCCGACTAGCGGGGGTTCCACCGGGGAGCTGTTTTTT
TRBJ1-5 TRBD1 few TRBV20-1 CSAVQGVDQPQHF TGCAGTGCCGTGCAGGGGGTTGATCAGCCCCAGCATTTT
TRBJ2-7 - once TRBV7-2 CASSPKSGGNHEQYF TGTGCCAGCAGCCCCAAGTCCGGTGGGAACCACGAGCAGTACTTC
TRBJ2-7 - few TRBV20-1 CSAYGSLGEQYF TGCAGTGCTTATGGTTCCTTGGGCGAGCAGTACTTC
TRBJ1-6 - few TRBV11-2 CASSGLGGSYNSPLHF TGTGCCAGCAGCGGTCTGGGGGGCTCCTATAATTCACCCCTCCACTTT
TRBJ2-1 TRBD2 many TRBV11-1 CASSRTSGSNNEQFF TGTGCCAGCAGCCGGACTAGCGGGAGTAACAATGAGCAGTTCTTC
TRBJ1-2 - many TRBV6-1 CASSTGGNSYGYTF TGTGCCAGCAGTACGGGGGGGAATAGCTATGGCTACACCTTC
TRBJ2-1 - - TRBV18 CASSPTSPGLAGNEQFF TGTGCCAGCTCACCGACAAGTCCGGGACTTGCGGGCAATGAGCAGTTCTTC
TRBJ2-1 TRBD2 many TRBV28 CASSLFGLAYNEQFF TGTGCCAGCAGTTTATTTGGACTAGCTTACAATGAGCAGTTCTTC
TRBJ2-2 - few TRBV18 CASSPDSYGELFF TGTGCCAGCTCACCAGACTCCTACGGGGAGCTGTTTTTT
TRBJ2-7 TRBD1 - TRBV7-2 CASSSLDRVYEQYF TGTGCCAGCAGCTCTCTTGACAGGGTGTACGAGCAGTACTTC
TRBJ1-1 - few TRBV5-5 CASKWTGNTEAFF TGTGCCAGCAAATGGACCGGGAACACTGAAGCTTTCTTT
TRBJ2-2 - once TRBV20-1 CSASFANTGELFF TGCAGTGCTAGCTTCGCGAACACCGGGGAGCTGTTTTTT
TRBJ2-1 - - TRBV18 CASSPLADEQFF TGTGCCAGCTCACCACTCGCCGATGAGCAGTTCTTC
TRBJ1-2 TRBD1 many TRBV2 CASSPTGGSYTF TGTGCCAGCAGTCCGACAGGGGGCAGCTACACCTTC
TRBJ2-5 TRBD1 many TRBV18 CASSQLTGGPETQYF TGTGCCAGCTCACAACTGACAGGGGGCCCAGAGACCCAGTACTTC
TRBJ2-3 - - TRBV6-1 CASSEAPEDSQYF TGTGCCAGCAGTGAAGCGCCGGAGGATTCGCAGTATTTT
TRBJ2-1 - few TRBV4-2 CASSQAPSEGGGQFF TGTGCCAGCAGCCAAGCTCCCAGCGAGGGTGGGGGGCAGTTCTTC
TRBJ2-5 TRBD2 few TRBV15 CATSRDALAGRETQYF TGTGCCACCAGCAGAGATGCACTAGCGGGCCGAGAGACCCAGTACTTC
TRBJ1-2 - many TRBV30 CASTRGSDYTF TGTGCCTCCACCAGGGGATCGGACTACACCTTC
TRBJ1-6 - few TRBV27 CASSLRPGIDSPLHF TGTGCCAGCAGCCTCCGACCGGGGATTGATTCACCCCTCCACTTT
TRBJ1-5 - - TRBV20-1 CSARPGAPNQPQHF TGCAGTGCTAGACCGGGGGCCCCCAATCAGCCCCAGCATTTT
TRBJ2-7 TRBD1 many TRBV20-1 CSARPLPQGYEQYF TGCAGTGCTAGACCCCTCCCACAGGGGTACGAGCAGTACTTC
TRBJ2-5 TRBD1 - TRBV3-1 CASSPYPGQGEETQYF TGTGCCAGCAGCCCCTACCCGGGACAGGGAGAGGAGACCCAGTACTTC
TRBJ2-1 TRBD1 many TRBV20-1 CSARAGQGVFNEQFF TGCAGTGCTAGAGCCGGACAGGGGGTATTCAATGAGCAGTTCTTC
TRBJ1-2 - many TRBV2 CASSPDRHGYTF TGTGCCAGCAGTCCCGACAGGCATGGCTACACCTTC
TRBJ2-3 TRBD2 few TRBV20-1 CSARKAGGPGTQYF TGCAGTGCTAGAAAAGCGGGAGGGCCCGGTACGCAGTATTTT
TRBJ2-1 TRBD2 few TRBV28 CASSFGTSGTFNEQFF TGTGCCAGCAGTTTCGGGACTAGCGGGACTTTTAATGAGCAGTTCTTC
TRBJ2-1 TRBD2 once TRBV28 CASRRPGTSGRGSSYNEQFF TGTGCCAGCAGGAGACCCGGGACTAGCGGGAGAGGTAGCTCCTACAATGAGCAGTTCTTC
TRBJ1-3 - - TRBV20-1 CSASFSSGSTIYF TGCAGTGCTAGTTTCAGCTCTGGAAGCACCATATATTTT
TRBJ1-4 TRBD1 - TRBV25-1 CASSDQGARGEKLFF TGTGCCAGCAGTGACCAGGGGGCGCGGGGTGAAAAACTGTTTTTT